This entry describes one TCR beta chain. This clone was seen only once. No antigen is known for it. No per-base quality is available; no much larger clone lies one base away. Preparation of the library involved the immunoSEQ multiplex PCR assay. For the multiplex PCR, a mixture combining 60 forward primers for TCR Vbeta segments and 13 reverse primers for TCR Jbeta segments was used. The CDR3 region of rearranged TCR beta genes was amplified from genomic DNA with a multiplex PCR assay. The amplified TCR beta libraries were sequenced on the Illumina HiSeq System as 87-base-pair reads. As for the original processing: Across the 640 or so repertoires, a later analysis counted 80 million or so unique TCR beta chains, roughly 11 million of which were shared by at least two donors. A nearest-neighbor algorithm error-corrected the raw reads and collapsed the reads into unique sequences, merging closely related sequences to remove PCR and sequencing errors. To assign V, D and J gene segments, CDR3 sequences were aligned to IMGT reference sequences. For a sequence to be retained, at least a six-nucleotide match to both a V gene segment and a J gene segment was required. Rearrangements were classified as productive when the CDR3 lacked stop codons and remained in frame with V and J, and all other rearrangements were classified as non-productive. CDR3 was defined by IMGT convention, running from the second conserved V-encoded cysteine to the conserved J-encoded phenylalanine. In an earlier analysis of around 540 of the donors, sequences lacking an unambiguous match to a single V gene segment were excluded. In an earlier analysis of approximately 590 of the donors, V segments were called functional above 56.7% productive rearrangements and were called segregating when the between-donor standard deviation exceeded 5%. A statistical classification framework was built for diagnosing cytomegalovirus status from the catalog of TCR beta chain sequences. In a later analysis, TCR nucleotide sequences were compared against IMGT/GENE-DB human TR gene sequences so that V and J genes could be assigned. Using the TCRdist pipeline, a later analysis assigned CDR3 sequences along with most-parsimonious VDJ recombination scenarios. In a later analysis, each TCR beta chain was defined by its CDR3 amino acid sequence together with its V-gene family, and reads lacking a unique V-gene family were excluded. To address suspected cross-contamination and a sequencing artifact, a later analysis removed 592 highly shared, low-generation-probability nucleotide sequences. A later analysis calculated a clonal expansion index for each public chain from normalized within-repertoire ranks of inferred template counts. In a later analysis, generation probabilities were computed using a VDJ recombination model fitted to out-of-frame rearrangements, and the results were checked against IGoR. A later analysis scored TCR-TCR, TCR-HLA and TCR-CMV co-occurrence with hypergeometric tests, applying a repertoire-size bias correction to TCR pairs. To estimate false discovery rates, a later analysis permuted the HLA or CMV assignments 20 times. A later analysis grouped co-occurring TCRs with DBSCAN, adding TCRdist sequence similarity when clustering within HLA-allele-positive subsets. Co-occurrence clustering excluded repertoires with fewer than 30,000 or more than 120,000 public chains, plus five with anomalous nucleotide sharing. TCRdb retrieved this table from immuneACCESS and kept in-frame rearrangements only. Not all clones are present; in checked studies, unresolved V genes account for under half, and no reason is known for the remainder. That table gives V, J and clone size, and the DNA gave D and trimming. The sample table shows roughly 100,000 clones, and roughly 80% are seen once. The top ten clones comprise 6.5% to 7% of the sample.

The source of the sample is a study of cytomegalovirus exposure and HLA in healthy donors (dated by TCRdb to 2017 to 2019). The study in broad terms: In an earlier analysis of 450 to 750 of the donors, around 290 Gb of sequence data and 100 million or so unique TCR beta sequences from approximately 180 million T cells were reported. The study aimed to test whether cataloging public T cell receptors could reveal signatures of past pathogen exposure. The number of donors typed differed by locus, with about 629-630 for A, B, C, DRB1 and DQB1, about 500 for DQA1, about 610 for DPA1, and about 450 for DPB1. The genetic ancestry cluster associated with self-reported Caucasian donors included about four fifths of the roughly 410 genotyped donors. To predict cytomegalovirus infection status, the study brought together high-throughput TCR immunosequencing, statistical association of individual TCRs with disease status, and machine learning. Alongside the repertoire data, information on donor age, sex, ethnicity and CMV serostatus was compiled. Around 300 gigabases of sequencing data and approximately 85 million unique TCR sequences were included in an early release covering 550 to 800 HLA-typed donors. The study profiled the T cell repertoires of under 700 subjects by immunosequencing and related them to cytomegalovirus serostatus. A later genetic analysis used genome-wide SNP genotypes for about three fifths of the 666 donors, treating that subset as a discovery cohort. In a later analysis, previously published TCR beta repertoires from about 670 donors were re-analyzed and high-resolution HLA genotyping was added so that TCR occurrence patterns could be studied. Roughly 5 DR-DQ haplotypes were treated as single units for association and clustering because of strong linkage in the cohort. The later analysis used no new phenotypic data to find candidate immune exposures, relying instead on TCR beta sequences and their occurrence across donors. Both class I and class II loci were covered by HLA typing, at four-digit resolution. Across some 400 genotyped donors of the cohort, an average of approximately 220,000 unique TCR beta nucleotide sequences per donor were sequenced, and approximately 17% of those sequences were non-productive. Along with the approximately 620-subject first cohort, a separate validation cohort of roughly 110 different subjects was used. Every discovery cohort repertoire had been produced on one sequencing platform. In an earlier analysis of 587 of the donors, high-throughput TCR beta sequencing was used to judge whether each TCR beta V gene segment behaved as functional or pseudogenic.

The cohort consisted of 600 to 750 healthy bone marrow donors. At the time of sampling, every cohort member was nominally healthy, though immune exposures that went unrecorded were likely present. The donor tested CMV seropositive, placing the donor among the approximately 290 seropositive members of the cohort. Every donor gave a peripheral blood sample, and the peripheral blood mononuclear cells from that sample were used for TCR beta sequencing. Genomic DNA extraction from the blood cell samples was performed with the Qiagen DNeasy Blood Extraction Kit. Study-wide conclusions, independent of this receptor: In a later analysis, HLA-associated TCR beta chains were found to be more clonally expanded and to have lower generation probabilities than equally common non-associated chains. The classifier was reported to diagnose cytomegalovirus status with high specificity and sensitivity in both the original and validation cohorts. A later analysis found that TCR association rates varied across HLA loci, with DRB1 alleles showing the most associated TCRs and HLA-C alleles the fewest. According to the authors, the approach could potentially be generalized to other disease states and immunological phenotypes. According to a later analysis, parvovirus B19, influenza, CMV and Epstein-Barr virus appeared linked to several top co-occurrence clusters. In this cohort, only TCR beta chains were sequenced, and detectable features were limited by the absence of alpha or paired-chain data. In the study, approximately 160 TCR beta chains were listed as associated with cytomegalovirus. Most TCR sequences were seen in very few donors, while some public TCRs were found in many individuals. A few of the identified cytomegalovirus-associated TCR beta chains were confirmed in vitro to be specific for cytomegalovirus antigens. In a later genetic analysis, a missense DCLRE1C variant was associated with V-gene and J-gene trimming of TCR beta chains, and the association was replicated in an independent cohort. In a later analysis, most CMV-associated TCR beta chains were found to appear HLA-restricted, with HLA associations seemingly driven largely by CMV exposure. Immune exposure information for the cohort was limited to CMV serostatus. Correlated functional status among segregating V segments might be attributable to linkage disequilibrium, but an unknown experimental factor could not be ruled out. Specific HLA alleles were associated with 15,000 to 20,000 TCR beta sequences at a false discovery rate of 0.05 in a later analysis. An earlier analysis of around 600 of the donors showed that most TCR beta V segments appeared in productive rearrangements either about 90% or about 30% of the time, which broadly matched IMGT annotations. A further reported finding was that TCR beta sequences accurately predicted the HLA-A and HLA-B alleles for most subjects in the first cohort. Compared with the roughly 700-donor mean, donors in an Asian-associated ancestry cluster had fewer N-insertions in productive TCRs, according to a later genetic analysis. A group of highly shared sequence variants was considered likely to be a technical artifact of the sequencing pipeline. Because counts were too low, roughly 18 rarely observed V segments, including chromosome 9 orphons, were left out of the earlier analysis of 500 to 650 of the donors. HLA typing was unavailable for some donors at each locus, so association tests used only the typed subset. When HLA alleles, especially DR and DQ, strongly co-occurred, attributing TCR associations to individual alleles was difficult. The presence/absence analyses assumed that sequencing depth was roughly uniform across donors, and that assumption may not be true.

The TCR was taken from a man aged 25-40 years in good health and CMV-seropositive. The sample taken for sequencing was PBMCs.

The DNA sequence reads TGCAGCGCCCTTGACAGGGCGGCCGGGGAGCTGTTTTTT. This yields the protein CSALDRAAGELFF. The chain joins TRBV29-1 to TRBJ2-2; 7 bases in the middle match TRBD1. CDR1 and CDR2 (SQVTM, ANQGSEA) derive from the germline V gene. Germline trimming: 7 bases from V, 6 bases from J; junction bases outside gene matches: 8. The CDR3, from cysteine to phenylalanine, totals 13 residues. Just CDR3 DNA is preserved here, 39 bases in frame from base 1.